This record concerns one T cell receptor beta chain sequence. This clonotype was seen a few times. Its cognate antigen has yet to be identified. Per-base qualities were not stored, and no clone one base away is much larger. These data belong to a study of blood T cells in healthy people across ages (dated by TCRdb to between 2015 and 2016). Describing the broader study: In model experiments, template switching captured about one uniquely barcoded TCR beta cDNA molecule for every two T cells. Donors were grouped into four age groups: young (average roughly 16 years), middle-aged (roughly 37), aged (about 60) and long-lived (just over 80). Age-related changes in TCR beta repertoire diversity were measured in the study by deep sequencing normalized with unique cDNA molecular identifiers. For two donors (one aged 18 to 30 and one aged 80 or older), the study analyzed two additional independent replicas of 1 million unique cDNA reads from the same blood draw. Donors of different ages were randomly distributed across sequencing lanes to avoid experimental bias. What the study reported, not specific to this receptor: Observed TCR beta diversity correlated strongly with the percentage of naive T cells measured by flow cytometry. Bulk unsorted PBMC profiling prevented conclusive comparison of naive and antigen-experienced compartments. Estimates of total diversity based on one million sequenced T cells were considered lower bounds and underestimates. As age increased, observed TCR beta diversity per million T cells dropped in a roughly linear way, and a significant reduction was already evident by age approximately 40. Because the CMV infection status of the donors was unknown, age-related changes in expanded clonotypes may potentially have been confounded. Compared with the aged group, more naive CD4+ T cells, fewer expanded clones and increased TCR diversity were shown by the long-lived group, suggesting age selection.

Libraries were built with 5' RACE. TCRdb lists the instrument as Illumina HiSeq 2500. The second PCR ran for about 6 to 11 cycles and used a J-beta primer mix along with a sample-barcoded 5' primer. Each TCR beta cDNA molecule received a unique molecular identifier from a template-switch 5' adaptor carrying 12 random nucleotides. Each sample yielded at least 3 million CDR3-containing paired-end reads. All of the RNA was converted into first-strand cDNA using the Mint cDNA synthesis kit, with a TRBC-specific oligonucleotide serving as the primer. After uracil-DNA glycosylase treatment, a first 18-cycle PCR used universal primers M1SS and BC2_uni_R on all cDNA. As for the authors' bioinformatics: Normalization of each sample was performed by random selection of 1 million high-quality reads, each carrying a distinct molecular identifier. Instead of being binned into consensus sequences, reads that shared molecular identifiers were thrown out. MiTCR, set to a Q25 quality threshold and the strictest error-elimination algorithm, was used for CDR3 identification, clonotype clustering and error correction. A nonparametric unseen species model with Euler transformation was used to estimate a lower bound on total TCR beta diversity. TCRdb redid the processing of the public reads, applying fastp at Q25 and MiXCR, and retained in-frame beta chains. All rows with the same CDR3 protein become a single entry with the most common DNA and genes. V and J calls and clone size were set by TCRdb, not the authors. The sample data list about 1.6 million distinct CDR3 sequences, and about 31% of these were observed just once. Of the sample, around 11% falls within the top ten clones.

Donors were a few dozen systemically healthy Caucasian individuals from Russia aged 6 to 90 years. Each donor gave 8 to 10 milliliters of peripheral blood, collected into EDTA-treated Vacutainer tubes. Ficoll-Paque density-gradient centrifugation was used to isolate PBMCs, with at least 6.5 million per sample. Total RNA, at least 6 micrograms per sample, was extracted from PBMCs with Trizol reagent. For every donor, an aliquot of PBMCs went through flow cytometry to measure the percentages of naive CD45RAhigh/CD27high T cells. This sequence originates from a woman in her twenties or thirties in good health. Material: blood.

The CDR3 region reads CASSLSNWDGETQYF. At the DNA level, the sequence is TGCGCCAGCAGCCTAAGCAACTGGGATGGAGAGACCCAGTACTTC. The chain joins TRBV4-1 to TRBJ2-5, with the D gene not confidently named. Based on the germline V gene, the CDR1 and CDR2 sequences are MGHRA and YSYEKL. The CDR3 sequence holds 15 residues, the cysteine and phenylalanine included. Only the CDR3 portion is preserved as DNA: 45 bases, with reading frame beginning at the first base. Trimming removed 4 bases from V and 4 bases from J, leaving 16 bases between the germline ends.